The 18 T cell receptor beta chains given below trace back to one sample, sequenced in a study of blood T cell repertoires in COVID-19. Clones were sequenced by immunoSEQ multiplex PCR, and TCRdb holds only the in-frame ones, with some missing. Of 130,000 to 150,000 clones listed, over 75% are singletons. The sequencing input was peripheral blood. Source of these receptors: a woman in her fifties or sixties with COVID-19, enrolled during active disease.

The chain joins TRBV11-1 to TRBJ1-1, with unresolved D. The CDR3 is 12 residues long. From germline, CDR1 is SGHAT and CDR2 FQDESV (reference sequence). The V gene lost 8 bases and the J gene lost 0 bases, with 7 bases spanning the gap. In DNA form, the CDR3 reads TGTGCCAGCGGCCAGGTGAACACTGAAGCTTTCTTT. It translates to CASGQVNTEAFF.

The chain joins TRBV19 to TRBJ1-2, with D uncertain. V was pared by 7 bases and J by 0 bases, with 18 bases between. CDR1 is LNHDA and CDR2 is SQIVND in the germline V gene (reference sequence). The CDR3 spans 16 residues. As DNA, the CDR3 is TGTGCCAGTACCCCCGGGGTTAGGCCATCTAACTATGGCTACACCTTC. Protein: CASTPGVRPSNYGYTF.

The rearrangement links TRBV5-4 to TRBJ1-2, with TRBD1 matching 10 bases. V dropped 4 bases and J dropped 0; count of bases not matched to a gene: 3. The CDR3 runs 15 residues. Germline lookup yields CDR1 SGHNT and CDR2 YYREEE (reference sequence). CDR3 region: CASSADRGTNYGYTF. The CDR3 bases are TGTGCCAGCAGCGCGGACAGGGGGACTAACTATGGCTACACCTTC.

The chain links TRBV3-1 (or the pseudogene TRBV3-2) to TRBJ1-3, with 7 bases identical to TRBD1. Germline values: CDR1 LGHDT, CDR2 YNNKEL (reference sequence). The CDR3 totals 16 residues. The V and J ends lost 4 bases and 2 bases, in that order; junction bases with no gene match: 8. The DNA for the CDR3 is TGTGCCAGCAGCCTCCCGACAGGGACAACTGGAAACACCATATATTTT. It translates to CASSLPTGTTGNTIYF.

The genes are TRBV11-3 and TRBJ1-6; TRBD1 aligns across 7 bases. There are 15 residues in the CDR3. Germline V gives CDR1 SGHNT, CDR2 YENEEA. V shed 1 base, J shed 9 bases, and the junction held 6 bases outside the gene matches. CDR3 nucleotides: TGTGCCAGCAGCTTAGGACAGGGTCGGAGTTCACCCCTCCACTTT. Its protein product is CASSLGQGRSSPLHF.

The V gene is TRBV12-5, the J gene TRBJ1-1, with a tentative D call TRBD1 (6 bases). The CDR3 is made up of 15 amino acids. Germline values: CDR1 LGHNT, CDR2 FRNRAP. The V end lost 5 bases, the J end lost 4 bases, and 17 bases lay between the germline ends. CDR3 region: CASGTQGAFGTEAFF. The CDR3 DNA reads TGTGCTAGTGGTACACAGGGTGCTTTTGGCACTGAAGCTTTCTTT.

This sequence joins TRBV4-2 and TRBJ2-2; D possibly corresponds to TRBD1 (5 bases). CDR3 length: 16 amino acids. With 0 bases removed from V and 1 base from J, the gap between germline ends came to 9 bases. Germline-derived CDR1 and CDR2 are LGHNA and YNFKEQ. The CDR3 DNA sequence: TGTGCCAGCAGCCAAGACTGGCAGGGGAACACCGGGGAGCTGTTTTTT. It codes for CASSQDWQGNTGELFF.

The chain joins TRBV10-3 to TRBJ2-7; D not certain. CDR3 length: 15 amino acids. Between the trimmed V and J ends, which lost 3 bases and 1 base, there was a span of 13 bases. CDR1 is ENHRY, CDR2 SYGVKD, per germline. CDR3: CAISDEQSFSYEQYF. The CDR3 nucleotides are TGTGCCATCAGTGACGAACAGTCCTTTTCCTACGAGCAGTACTTC.

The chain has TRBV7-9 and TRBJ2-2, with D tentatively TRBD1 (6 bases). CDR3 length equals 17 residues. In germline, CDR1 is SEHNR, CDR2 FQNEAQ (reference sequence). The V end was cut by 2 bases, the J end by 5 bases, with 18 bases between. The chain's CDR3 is CASSLRGRQEGTGELFF. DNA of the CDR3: TGTGCCAGCAGCTTAAGGGGAAGACAGGAAGGGACCGGGGAGCTGTTTTTT.

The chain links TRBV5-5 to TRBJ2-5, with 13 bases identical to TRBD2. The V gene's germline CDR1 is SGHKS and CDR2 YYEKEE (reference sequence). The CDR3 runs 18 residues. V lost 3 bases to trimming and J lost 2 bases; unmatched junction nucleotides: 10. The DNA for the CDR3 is TGTGCCAGCAGCTCCCGACTAGCGGGGGGCTCCATACAAGAGACCCAGTACTTC. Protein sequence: CASSSRLAGGSIQETQYF.

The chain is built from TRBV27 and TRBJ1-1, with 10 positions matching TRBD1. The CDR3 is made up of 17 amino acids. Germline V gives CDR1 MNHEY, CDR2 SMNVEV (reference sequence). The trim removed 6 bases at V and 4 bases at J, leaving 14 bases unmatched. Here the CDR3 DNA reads TGTGCCAGCAGCCCGTACCGACAGGGGGCTCGGTCCACTGAAGCTTTCTTT. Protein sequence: CASSPYRQGARSTEAFF.

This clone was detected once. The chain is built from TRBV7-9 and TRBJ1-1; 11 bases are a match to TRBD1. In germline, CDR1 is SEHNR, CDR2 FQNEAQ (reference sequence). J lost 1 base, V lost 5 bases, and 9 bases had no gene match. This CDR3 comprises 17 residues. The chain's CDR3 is CASSAGTGGAENTEAFF. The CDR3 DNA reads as TGTGCCAGCAGCGCCGGGACAGGGGGTGCCGAGAACACTGAAGCTTTCTTT.

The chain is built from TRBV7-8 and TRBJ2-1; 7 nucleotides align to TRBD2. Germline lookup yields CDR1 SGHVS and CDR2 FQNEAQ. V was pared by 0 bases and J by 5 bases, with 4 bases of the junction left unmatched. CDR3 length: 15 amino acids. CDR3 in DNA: TGTGCCAGCAGCTTAGCGGGCGGGAGAAACAATGAGCAGTTCTTC. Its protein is CASSLAGGRNNEQFF.

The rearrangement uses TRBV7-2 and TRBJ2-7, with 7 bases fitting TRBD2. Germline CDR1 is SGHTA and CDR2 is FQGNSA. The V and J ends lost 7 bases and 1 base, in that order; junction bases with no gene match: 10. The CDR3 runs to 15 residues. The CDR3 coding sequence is TGTGCCAGCACCCTATCGGCTAGCGGATCCTACGAGCAGTACTTC. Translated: CASTLSASGSYEQYF.

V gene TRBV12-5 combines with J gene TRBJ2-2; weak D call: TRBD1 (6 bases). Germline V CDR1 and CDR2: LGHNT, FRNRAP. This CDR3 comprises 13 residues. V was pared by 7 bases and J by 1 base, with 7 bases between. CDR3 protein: CASAGENTGELFF. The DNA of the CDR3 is TGTGCTAGTGCAGGGGAGAACACCGGGGAGCTGTTTTTT.

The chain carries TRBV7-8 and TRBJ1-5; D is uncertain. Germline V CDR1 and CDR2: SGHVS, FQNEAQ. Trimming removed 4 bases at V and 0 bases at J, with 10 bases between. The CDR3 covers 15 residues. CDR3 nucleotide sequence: TGTGCCAGCAGCTGGATACGGGATAGCAATCAGCCCCAGCATTTT. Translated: CASSWIRDSNQPQHF.

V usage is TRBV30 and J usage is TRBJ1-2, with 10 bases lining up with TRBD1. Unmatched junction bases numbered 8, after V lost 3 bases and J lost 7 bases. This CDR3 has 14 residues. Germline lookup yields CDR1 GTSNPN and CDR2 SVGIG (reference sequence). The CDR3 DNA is TGTGCCTGGAGGCGACGGACAGGGGGGGGTGGCTACACCTTC. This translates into CAWRRRTGGGGYTF.

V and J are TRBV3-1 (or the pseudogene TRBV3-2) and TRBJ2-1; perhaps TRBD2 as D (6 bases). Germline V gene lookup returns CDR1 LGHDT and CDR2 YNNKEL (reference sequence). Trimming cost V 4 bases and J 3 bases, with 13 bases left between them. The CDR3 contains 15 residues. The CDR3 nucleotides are TGTGCCAGCAGCCCGTCCACCGGGGGCTACAATGAGCAGTTCTTC. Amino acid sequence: CASSPSTGGYNEQFF.